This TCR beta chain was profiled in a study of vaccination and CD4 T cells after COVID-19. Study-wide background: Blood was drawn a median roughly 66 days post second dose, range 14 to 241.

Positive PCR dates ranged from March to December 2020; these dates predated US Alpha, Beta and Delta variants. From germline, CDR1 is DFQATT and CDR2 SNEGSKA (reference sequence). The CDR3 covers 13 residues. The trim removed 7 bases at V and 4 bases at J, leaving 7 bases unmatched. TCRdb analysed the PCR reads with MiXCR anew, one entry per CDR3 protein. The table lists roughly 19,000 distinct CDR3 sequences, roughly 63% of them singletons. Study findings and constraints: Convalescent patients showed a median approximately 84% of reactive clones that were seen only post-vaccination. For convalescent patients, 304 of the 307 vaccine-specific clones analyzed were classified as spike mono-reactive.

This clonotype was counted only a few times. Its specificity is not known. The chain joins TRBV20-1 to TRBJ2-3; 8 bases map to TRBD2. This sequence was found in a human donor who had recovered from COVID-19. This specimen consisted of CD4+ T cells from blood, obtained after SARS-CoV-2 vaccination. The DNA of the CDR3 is TGCAGTGTTCGAGGACTAGCCTCAGATACGCAGTATTTT. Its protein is CSVRGLASDTQYF.